The present T cell receptor beta chain was sequenced within a study of naive and memory T cell subsets. The V gene lost 1 base and the J gene lost 8 bases, with 19 bases spanning the gap. Per the germline V gene, CDR1 is SGHRS and CDR2 is YFSETQ. The CDR3 has 16 amino acids. General study points: In naive cells, over 85% of TCR sequences were seen only once. No ground truth validated the naive and memory repertoire findings.

Both TRBC1 and TRBC2 were covered by a beta constant-region primer of two equimolar oligonucleotides. Ligated cDNA was amplified by four rounds of PCR with nested alpha and beta constant-region primers and SP2. One entry per CDR3 protein results from TCRdb running MiXCR on the UMI-ligation and nested PCR reads. Here the sample spans over 100,000 distinct CDR3 sequences, roughly 32% being singletons. A word on this clonotype: Its cognate antigen is unknown.

This sequence was found in a human donor in good health. J is TRBJ2-1 and V is TRBV5-1, with D perhaps given as TRBD1 or TRBD2 (5 bases each). Material for sequencing was central memory CD4+ T cells from blood. The CDR3 DNA sequence: TGCGCCAGCAGCTTGAACCAGGGACCCCCCTTGGATGAGCAGTTCTTC. Its protein is CASSLNQGPPLDEQFF.